This TCR beta chain was recovered during a study of shared clonotypes between healthy human individuals. Study summary: Three CD4 naive, three CD4 memory, two CD8 naive and one CD8 memory plate were used per donor. Study-level results: A limitation of the genetic and exposure-history diversity represented arose from few donors. When compared with the clonotypes that were shared by all four sorted-subset donors, the non-shared clonotypes turned out to have lower generation probabilities.

On this clone itself: As yet, its antigen is unknown.

Execution of the assay was at deep level. This table comes from immunoSEQ multiplex PCR, and its TCRdb copy is limited to in-frame clones, with some not included. In the table there are millions of clones, 85% to 95% of which are singletons. Deletions cut 3 bases from V and 12 bases from J, with 17 bases between. The V gene's germline CDR1 is SGHAT and CDR2 FQNNGV. The length of the CDR3 is 13 residues. What was sequenced was naive CD4+ T cells from PBMCs. Described subset: CD45RA+ positively selected. The V call is TRBV11-2, the J call TRBJ1-2, with D possibly matching TRBD1 (6 bases). The sequence derives from a man aged 18 to 35 in good health. Some clones in this sample may be carry-over from other donors' samples. The CDR3: CASSLTGTRSHTF. The CDR3 DNA reads as TGTGCCAGCAGCTTGACCGGGACACGATCTCACACCTTC. Full variable domain (rest looked up from reference TRBV11-2 and TRBJ1-2): EAGVAQSPRYKIIEKRQSVAFWCNPISGHATLYWYQQILGQGPKLLIQFQNNGVVDDSQLPKDRFSAERLKGVDSTLKIQPAKLEDSAVYLCASSLTGTRSHTFGSGTRLTVV.